This T cell receptor (beta chain) was captured by sequencing in a study of T cells in Graves' hyperthyroidism and ophthalmopathy. Study as a whole: The authors collected peripheral blood at initial diagnosis, before any treatment. Overall study results and limits: Ophthalmopathy was distinguished from stable hyperthyroidism by 13 V-J signatures. Peripheral blood also featured most of the thyroid clonotypes expanded above 0.001. Model output signaled ophthalmopathy a median approximately 6 months ahead of onset.

This clonotype occurred many times. What it binds is not known. Amplified TCR beta CDR3 regions came from RNA transcripts. TCR CDR3 regions were first amplified by RT-PCR with HTBI primers. TCRdb recomputed calls from the multiplex PCR reads with MiXCR, one row per CDR3 protein. The sample has approximately 590,000 distinct CDR3 sequences, 15% to 19% seen once. With 4 bases removed from V and 3 bases from J, the gap between germline ends came to 16 bases. The germline CDR1 and CDR2 sequences are SQVTM and ANQGSEA. This CDR3 region has 14 residues. The sample taken for sequencing was blood. The clonotype originates from a woman in her thirties with Graves' hyperthyroidism. The chain is built from TRBV29-1 and TRBJ2-7; D is perhaps TRBD1 or TRBD2 (5 bases each). CDR3 amino acids: CSVVRSEGNYEQYF. For the CDR3, the DNA is TGCAGCGTTGTTAGATCAGAGGGGAACTACGAGCAGTACTTC.